The following is a TCR beta chain sequence with its context. Its cognate antigen is unknown. The source of the sample is a study of shared clonotypes between healthy human individuals. Study outcomes and limitations: Sampling covered nothing but blood. Tissue TCR repertoires likely differ from those found in blood. Among the subsets, naive ones generally showed larger estimated richness than memory ones.

Some clones are missing from TCRdb's copy, which holds only in-frame ones; the method was immunoSEQ multiplex PCR. The sample has a few million clones, approximately 92% seen once. V shed 5 bases, J shed 4 bases, and the junction held 4 bases outside the gene matches. The germline gives CDR1 MDHEN, CDR2 SYDVKM. The length of the CDR3 is 15 residues. Naive CD8 isolation took CD45RO-negative cells positively selected for CCR7 and excluded terminally differentiated effector memory CD45RA+ cells. The gene calls are TRBV28 and TRBJ2-1; 11 bases line up with TRBD1. This TCR was sampled from a young man in good health. Some clones in this sample may be carry-over from other donors' samples. Sequencing was carried out using naive CD8+ T cells from PBMCs. The CDR3 here is CASSAGTGGYNEQFF. CDR3 DNA sequence: TGTGCCAGCAGTGCCGGGACAGGGGGTTACAATGAGCAGTTCTTC.